The next 18 T cell receptor beta chains were all read from a single sample in a study of cytomegalovirus exposure and HLA in healthy donors. PCR was performed using 60 Vbeta and 13 Jbeta primers. Clones were read by immunoSEQ multiplex PCR, and TCRdb kept only the in-frame ones, dropping some. The profile covers 60,000 to 85,000 clones, with around 76% appearing a single time and 1.5% to 2% taken by the ten largest. Source material: PBMCs. The origin of the receptors is a middle-aged man in good health and CMV-seronegative.

The rearrangement uses TRBV6-6 and TRBJ1-5, with D uncertain. The germline CDR1 and CDR2 sequences are MNHNY and SVGAGI (reference sequence). This CDR3 has 10 residues. The V end was cut by 10 bases, the J end by 5 bases, with 6 bases between. The CDR3 loop reads CANGDQPQHF. CDR3 coding DNA: TGTGCCAACGGGGATCAGCCCCAGCATTTT.

Only one count was recorded for this clone. This sequence joins TRBV5-1 and TRBJ2-7; a weak D match, TRBD2 (6 bases). The V and J ends lost 4 bases and 0 bases respectively, with 11 bases between them. The CDR3 contains 14 residues. Germline V gene data show CDR1 as SGHRS and CDR2 as YFSETQ. Here the CDR3 reads CASSRSGVSYEQYF. Written as DNA, the CDR3 is TGCGCCAGCAGCCGTAGCGGAGTCTCCTACGAGCAGTACTTC.

This rearrangement joins TRBV6-1 to TRBJ1-4; D is possibly TRBD1 (6 bases). Trimming left V 7 bases short and J 1 base short, with 10 bases between. The germline V gene encodes CDR1 MNHNS and CDR2 SASEGT. CDR3 length: 14 residues. As DNA, the CDR3 is TGTGCCAGCAACCCGGGACAAACTAATGAAAAACTGTTTTTT. Translating gives CASNPGQTNEKLFF.

V is TRBV19 and J is TRBJ2-1, with 10 bases that match TRBD2. Unmatched junction bases numbered 6, after V lost 0 bases and J lost 1 base. The CDR3 runs to 18 residues. Germline V lookup: CDR1 LNHDA, CDR2 SQIVND (reference sequence). CDR3 residues: CASSIDVLAGVSYNEQFF. The CDR3 nucleotides are TGTGCCAGTAGTATAGATGTCCTAGCGGGAGTGTCCTACAATGAGCAGTTCTTC.

The rearrangement uses TRBV6-7 and TRBJ2-1; 7 nucleotides line up with TRBD2. TRBV6-7 is an ORF, with its function uncertain. The ends lost 0 bases at V and 6 bases at J; junction bases unmatched: 8. The CDR3 contains 16 residues. The CDR3 loop reads CASSYSRLGGGNEQFF. CDR3 coding DNA: TGTGCCAGCAGTTACTCAAGACTGGGCGGGGGCAATGAGCAGTTCTTC.

V usage is TRBV10-3 and J usage is TRBJ1-1, with D perhaps TRBD1 (5 bases). The V and J ends lost 11 bases and 4 bases respectively, with 11 bases between them. The CDR3 is 11 amino acids. Germline assignment: CDR1 ENHRY and CDR2 SYGVKD. The CDR3 DNA sequence: TGTGCCTCAAGACAGAGCACTGAAGCTTTCTTT. Amino acids: CASRQSTEAFF.

This chain uses TRBV21-1 with TRBJ2-5; the D segment call TRBD2 is taken from the table without a DNA check. The J call could be wrong; TRBJ2-7 is a better fit for the DNA end. TRBV21-1 constitutes a pseudogene. This CDR3 region has 12 residues. DNA for the CDR3: TGTGCCAGCAGATCGGTCTGGTACGAGCAGTACTTC. It is translated as CASRSVWYEQYF.

V and J are TRBV29-1 and TRBJ2-5; weak D call: TRBD2 (6 bases). Per germline, CDR1 SQVTM and CDR2 ANQGSEA. This CDR3 region has 14 residues. Trimming took 2 bases from V and 5 from J, leaving 15 bases between them. The CDR3 DNA is TGCAGCGTTGAATCTCTGGGACTGGGGGAGACCCAGTACTTC. It is translated as CSVESLGLGETQYF.

This chain joins TRBV10-3 and TRBJ1-1, with D possibly being TRBD1 (5 bases). CDR1 is ENHRY, CDR2 SYGVKD, per germline. CDR3 size: 14 residues. Trimming left V 6 bases short and J 10 bases short, with 21 bases between. The CDR3 sequence: CAIRGGGGPAGAFF. Written as DNA, the CDR3 is TGTGCCATCAGGGGTGGCGGGGGTCCGGCGGGAGCTTTCTTT.

The V gene is TRBV30, the J gene TRBJ2-2; D is perhaps TRBD2 (5 bases). The germline CDR1 and CDR2 sequences are GTSNPN and SVGIG (reference sequence). Deletions cut 3 bases from V and 0 bases from J, with 14 bases between. The CDR3 has 16 amino acids. The CDR3 protein is CAWSREEGANTGELFF. Written as DNA, the CDR3 is TGTGCCTGGAGCAGAGAAGAGGGCGCGAACACCGGGGAGCTGTTTTTT.

The chain is built from TRBV19 and TRBJ2-6; 7 bases are shared with TRBD2. V trimming: 4 bases; J trimming: 6 bases; junction bases outside the gene matches: 6. The CDR3 has 15 residues. CDR1 is LNHDA and CDR2 is SQIVND in the germline V gene (reference sequence). DNA of the CDR3: TGTGCCAGTAGTACCGGGACTACCCAGGCCAACGTCCTGACTTTC. It codes for CASSTGTTQANVLTF.

The chain carries TRBV11-3 and TRBJ2-3; tentatively, D is TRBD1 (6 bases). Germline CDR1 reads SGHNT; CDR2 reads YENEEA. V dropped 1 base and J dropped 0 bases, with 8 bases sitting between them. The CDR3 consists of 15 residues. The CDR3 here is CASSLGQGSTDTQYF. CDR3 DNA: TGTGCCAGCAGCTTAGGCCAGGGGAGCACAGATACGCAGTATTTT.

V gene TRBV6-5 combines with J gene TRBJ1-1, with D maybe TRBD1 (6 bases). The V end lost 7 bases, the J end lost 2 bases, and 14 bases lay between the germline ends. The CDR3 contains 14 residues. Germline V CDR1 and CDR2: MNHEY, SVGAGI. DNA for the CDR3: TGTGCCAGCACCACTACAGGGATAAACACTGAAGCTTTCTTT. Translated, it gives CASTTTGINTEAFF.

V is TRBV6-5 and J is TRBJ2-7; 8 nucleotides match TRBD2. The CDR3 is 15 amino acids. The trim removed 9 bases at V and 0 bases at J, leaving 10 bases unmatched. Germline V gives CDR1 MNHEY, CDR2 SVGAGI. This CDR3 is CASTSGSGNSYEQYF. The CDR3 nucleotides read TGTGCCAGTACCTCAGGTAGCGGGAACTCCTACGAGCAGTACTTC.

The chain recombines TRBV5-6 with TRBJ2-7; the D is unclear. This CDR3 contains 14 residues. V gave up 0 bases and J gave up 2 bases, with 9 bases separating them. The germline V gene has CDR1 SGHDT and CDR2 YYEEEE. Here the CDR3 DNA reads TGTGCCAGCAGCTTGGTCGCGCCTCCCTACGAGCAGTACTTC. This encodes CASSLVAPPYEQYF. The full variable domain, completed using reference TRBV5-6 and TRBJ2-7, is DAGVTQSPTHLIKTRGQQVTLRCSPKSGHDTVSWYQQALGQGPQFIFQYYEEEERQRGNFPDRFSGHQFPNYSSELNVNALLLGDSALYLCASSLVAPPYEQYFGPGTRLTVT.

The rearrangement links TRBV5-1 to TRBJ2-1, with TRBD1 matching 8 bases. J was trimmed by 0 bases and V by 2 bases; bases with no gene match: 4. The CDR3 length is 16 residues. Germline CDR1 is SGHRS and CDR2 is YFSETQ. CDR3 amino acids: CASSFLTGGSYNEQFF. CDR3 bases: TGCGCCAGCAGCTTTCTTACAGGGGGCTCCTACAATGAGCAGTTCTTC.

The V gene is TRBV5-1, the J gene TRBJ2-7; D perhaps matches TRBD1 (5 bases). The V gene lost 4 bases and the J gene lost 2 bases, with 19 bases spanning the gap. This CDR3 is 16 amino acids long. CDR1 is SGHRS, CDR2 YFSETQ, per germline. The CDR3 spells CASSSIIRTTTYEQYF. In DNA form, the CDR3 reads TGCGCCAGCAGCAGCATCATCAGGACAACCACCTACGAGCAGTACTTC.

The CDR3 nucleotides read TGTGCCAGCAGTTCAACCGGGACAGCTAATTCACCCCTCCACTTT. Translation: CASSSTGTANSPLHF. The gene calls are TRBV28 and TRBJ1-6, with 7 positions matching TRBD1. This CDR3 has 15 amino acids. V lost 4 bases, J lost 6 bases, and 6 bases stayed unmatched. Germline V gene lookup returns CDR1 MDHEN and CDR2 SYDVKM.